These 5 T cell receptor beta chains were all obtained from the same sample, sequenced in a study of T cells after yellow fever vaccination. MiXCR was run by TCRdb on the 5' RACE reads, yielding one entry per CDR3 protein. Of approximately 150,000 distinct CDR3 sequences listed, around 7.7% were seen once; the top ten hold less than 0.95%. Sequencing was performed on CD4+ T cells sorted from PBMCs, taken 5 days after the yellow fever booster vaccination. The source of these receptors is a young man who received the YFV17D yellow fever vaccine.

The DNA of the CDR3 is TGCAGTGCTAGAGGGACTAGCGGGACAGGCGAGCAGTACTTC. This encodes CSARGTSGTGEQYF. The chain joins TRBV20-1 to TRBJ2-7; 12 bases agree with TRBD2. Losses at the gene ends were 1 base for V and 6 bases for J; bases not matched to a gene: 4. The CDR3 length is 14 residues. CDR1 and CDR2 from the germline V gene are DFQATT and SNEGSKA (reference sequence).

This clonotype has ten or more counts. The chain joins TRBV24-1 to TRBJ2-1; D remains unclear. V gave up 1 base and J gave up 7 bases, with 10 bases separating them. CDR3 length: 14 residues. Germline loops: CDR1 KGHDR, CDR2 SFDVKD. The CDR3 sequence is CATSDFYERNEQFF. The DNA of the CDR3 is TGTGCCACCAGTGATTTTTACGAGAGGAATGAGCAGTTCTTC.

This clonotype was found many times. The chain recombines TRBV12-3 or TRBV12-4 with TRBJ2-1, with D maybe TRBD2 (6 bases). Trimming removed 6 bases at V and 9 bases at J, with 21 bases between. CDR3 length: 15 amino acids. As DNA, the CDR3 is TGTGCCAGCAGCCCCTTGGGGATACCGGGGGTTGAGCAGTTCTTC. This codes for CASSPLGIPGVEQFF.

The table lists this clonotype with a few counts. A much larger clonotype is one base distant, so this may be a read error. The rearrangement uses TRBV12-3 or TRBV12-4 and TRBJ2-1; weak D call: TRBD1 (6 bases). The CDR3 runs 13 residues. The V end lost 3 bases, the J end lost 14 bases, and 17 bases lay between the germline ends. CDR3 loop: CASSFRYAGVKFF. For the CDR3, the DNA is TGTGCCAGCAGTTTTAGGTATGCAGGGGTGAAGTTCTTC.

This clonotype has at least ten counts. The chain couples TRBV5-1 to TRBJ2-5; tentatively, D is TRBD2 (5 bases). Trimming took off 2 bases at V and 1 base at J, with 15 bases between the two ends. Per the germline V gene, CDR1 is SGHRS and CDR2 is YFSETQ. The CDR3 contains 16 residues. CDR3 residues: CASSLLRASSQETQYF. The CDR3 DNA is TGCGCCAGCAGCTTACTTCGGGCTAGCAGCCAAGAGACCCAGTACTTC.